The clone carrying this T cell receptor (beta chain) was counted once. Unmatched junction bases numbered 4, after V lost 2 bases and J lost 4 bases. Per germline, CDR1 MDHEN and CDR2 SYDVKM. The CDR3 runs to 15 residues. The method was immunoSEQ multiplex PCR; TCRdb's version includes in-frame clones alone and lacks a portion of them. The sample lists approximately 100,000 clones; nearly 90% were seen once. This specimen comes from a study of T cell responses to AZD1222 COVID-19 vaccine. The rearrangement uses TRBV28 and TRBJ2-2, with TRBD2 identical over 7 bases. Material: peripheral blood, obtained on day 0 of MenACWY control vaccination. This TCR was recovered from an adult in good health. CDR3 residues: CASSLAGEGTGELFF. CDR3 nucleotide sequence: TGTGCCAGCAGTTTAGCGGGAGAGGGCACCGGGGAGCTGTTTTTT.